This T cell receptor beta chain was found in a study of blood T cell repertoires in COVID-19. Study summary: COVID-19 samples, acute and convalescent, were from the United States, Italy and Spain.

Study processing details: By means of reference gene primer amplification, nucleated cell counts were estimated. Profiling relied on immunoSEQ multiplex PCR, and the TCRdb table lists in-frame clones only, not all of them. For V, J and clone size, that table is used; D and trimming come from the DNA. The sample records 110,000 to 150,000 clones, about four fifths being singletons. This CDR3 is 15 amino acids long. V shed 3 bases, J shed 1 base, and the junction held 7 bases outside the gene matches. Per germline, CDR1 DFQATT and CDR2 SNEGSKA (reference sequence). Specimen: peripheral blood. The rearrangement joins TRBV20-1 to TRBJ2-7, with 9 bases identical to TRBD2. This TCR derives from a human donor in a cohort sampled during active COVID-19. CDR3 sequence reads: CSASPLAGLSYEQYF. The DNA for the CDR3 is TGCAGTGCTAGTCCTCTAGCGGGGCTTTCCTACGAGCAGTACTTC.